This T cell receptor beta chain was sequenced during a study of shared clonotypes between healthy human individuals. Only in-frame clones appear in the TCRdb table, and some are missing; sequencing was by immunoSEQ multiplex PCR. The data hold about 770,000 clones, with roughly 72% observed a single time. The V gene lost 8 bases and the J gene lost 2 bases, with 12 bases spanning the gap. The CDR3 sequence is 13 residues long. Germline V gene lookup returns CDR1 MNHEY and CDR2 SVGAGI. Comments on this clone: The same CDR3 can be traced to other DNA sequences in this sample.

The sample consisted of memory CD4+ T cells sorted from blood. The subset denotes: CD45RA-negative fraction. This chain connects TRBV6-5 to TRBJ1-2; TRBD1 is a possible D gene (5 bases). The receptor was derived from a woman in her thirties in good health. The CDR3 spells CASSLGLNYGYTF. The CDR3 region has the DNA TGTGCCAGCTCGTTGGGGCTGAACTATGGCTACACCTTC.